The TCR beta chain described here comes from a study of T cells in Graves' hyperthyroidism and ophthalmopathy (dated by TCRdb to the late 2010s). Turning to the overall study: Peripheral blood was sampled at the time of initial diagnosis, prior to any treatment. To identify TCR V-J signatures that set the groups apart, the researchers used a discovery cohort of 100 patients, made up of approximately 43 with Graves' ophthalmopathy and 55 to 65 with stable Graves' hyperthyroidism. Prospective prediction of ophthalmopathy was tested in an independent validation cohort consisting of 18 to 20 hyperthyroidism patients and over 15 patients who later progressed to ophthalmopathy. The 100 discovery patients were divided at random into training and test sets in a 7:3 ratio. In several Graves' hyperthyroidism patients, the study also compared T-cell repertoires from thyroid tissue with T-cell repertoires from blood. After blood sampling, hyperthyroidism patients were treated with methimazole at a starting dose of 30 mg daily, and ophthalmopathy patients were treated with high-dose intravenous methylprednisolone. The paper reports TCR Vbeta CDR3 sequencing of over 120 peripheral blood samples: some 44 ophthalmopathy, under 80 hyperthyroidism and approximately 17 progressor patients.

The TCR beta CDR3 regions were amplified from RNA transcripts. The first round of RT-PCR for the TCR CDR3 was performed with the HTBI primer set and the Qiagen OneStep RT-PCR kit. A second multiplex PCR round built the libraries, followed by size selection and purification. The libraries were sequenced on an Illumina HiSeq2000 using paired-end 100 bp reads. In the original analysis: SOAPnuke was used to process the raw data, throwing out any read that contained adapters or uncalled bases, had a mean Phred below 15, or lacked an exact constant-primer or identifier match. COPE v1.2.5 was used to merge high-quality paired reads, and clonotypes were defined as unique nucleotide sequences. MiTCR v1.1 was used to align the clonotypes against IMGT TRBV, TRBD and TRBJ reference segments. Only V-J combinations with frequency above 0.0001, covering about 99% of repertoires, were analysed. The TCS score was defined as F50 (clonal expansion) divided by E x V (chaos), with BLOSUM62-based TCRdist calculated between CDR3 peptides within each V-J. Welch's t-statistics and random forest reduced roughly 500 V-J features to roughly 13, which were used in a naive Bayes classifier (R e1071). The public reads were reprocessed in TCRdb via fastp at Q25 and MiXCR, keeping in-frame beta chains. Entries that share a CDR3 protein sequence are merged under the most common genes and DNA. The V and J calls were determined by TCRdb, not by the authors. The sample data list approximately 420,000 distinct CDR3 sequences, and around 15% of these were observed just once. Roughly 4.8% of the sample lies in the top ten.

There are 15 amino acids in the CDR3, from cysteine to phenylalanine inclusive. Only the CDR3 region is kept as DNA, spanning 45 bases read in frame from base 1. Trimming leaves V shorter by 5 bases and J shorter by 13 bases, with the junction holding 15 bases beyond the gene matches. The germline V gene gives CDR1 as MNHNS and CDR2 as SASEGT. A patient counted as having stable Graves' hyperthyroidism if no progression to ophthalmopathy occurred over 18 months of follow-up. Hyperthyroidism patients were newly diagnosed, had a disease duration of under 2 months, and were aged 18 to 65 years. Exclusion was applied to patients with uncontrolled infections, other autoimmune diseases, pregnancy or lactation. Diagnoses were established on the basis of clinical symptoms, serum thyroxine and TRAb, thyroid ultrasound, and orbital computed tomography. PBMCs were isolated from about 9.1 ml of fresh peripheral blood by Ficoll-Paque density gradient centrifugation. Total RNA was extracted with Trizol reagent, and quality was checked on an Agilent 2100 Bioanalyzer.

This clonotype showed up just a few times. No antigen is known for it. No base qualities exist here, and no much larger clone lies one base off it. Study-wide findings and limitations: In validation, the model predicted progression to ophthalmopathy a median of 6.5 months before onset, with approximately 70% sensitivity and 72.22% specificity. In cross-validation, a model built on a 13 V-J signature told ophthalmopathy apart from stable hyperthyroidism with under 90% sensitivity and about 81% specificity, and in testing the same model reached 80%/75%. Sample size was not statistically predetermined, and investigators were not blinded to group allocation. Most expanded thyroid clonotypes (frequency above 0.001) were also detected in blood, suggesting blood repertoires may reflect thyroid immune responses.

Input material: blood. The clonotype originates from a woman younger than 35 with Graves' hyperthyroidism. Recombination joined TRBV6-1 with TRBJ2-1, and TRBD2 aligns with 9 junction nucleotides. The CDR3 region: CASSFGPSGTRDQFF. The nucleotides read TGTGCCAGCAGTTTCGGGCCTAGCGGGACGCGGGATCAGTTCTTC.